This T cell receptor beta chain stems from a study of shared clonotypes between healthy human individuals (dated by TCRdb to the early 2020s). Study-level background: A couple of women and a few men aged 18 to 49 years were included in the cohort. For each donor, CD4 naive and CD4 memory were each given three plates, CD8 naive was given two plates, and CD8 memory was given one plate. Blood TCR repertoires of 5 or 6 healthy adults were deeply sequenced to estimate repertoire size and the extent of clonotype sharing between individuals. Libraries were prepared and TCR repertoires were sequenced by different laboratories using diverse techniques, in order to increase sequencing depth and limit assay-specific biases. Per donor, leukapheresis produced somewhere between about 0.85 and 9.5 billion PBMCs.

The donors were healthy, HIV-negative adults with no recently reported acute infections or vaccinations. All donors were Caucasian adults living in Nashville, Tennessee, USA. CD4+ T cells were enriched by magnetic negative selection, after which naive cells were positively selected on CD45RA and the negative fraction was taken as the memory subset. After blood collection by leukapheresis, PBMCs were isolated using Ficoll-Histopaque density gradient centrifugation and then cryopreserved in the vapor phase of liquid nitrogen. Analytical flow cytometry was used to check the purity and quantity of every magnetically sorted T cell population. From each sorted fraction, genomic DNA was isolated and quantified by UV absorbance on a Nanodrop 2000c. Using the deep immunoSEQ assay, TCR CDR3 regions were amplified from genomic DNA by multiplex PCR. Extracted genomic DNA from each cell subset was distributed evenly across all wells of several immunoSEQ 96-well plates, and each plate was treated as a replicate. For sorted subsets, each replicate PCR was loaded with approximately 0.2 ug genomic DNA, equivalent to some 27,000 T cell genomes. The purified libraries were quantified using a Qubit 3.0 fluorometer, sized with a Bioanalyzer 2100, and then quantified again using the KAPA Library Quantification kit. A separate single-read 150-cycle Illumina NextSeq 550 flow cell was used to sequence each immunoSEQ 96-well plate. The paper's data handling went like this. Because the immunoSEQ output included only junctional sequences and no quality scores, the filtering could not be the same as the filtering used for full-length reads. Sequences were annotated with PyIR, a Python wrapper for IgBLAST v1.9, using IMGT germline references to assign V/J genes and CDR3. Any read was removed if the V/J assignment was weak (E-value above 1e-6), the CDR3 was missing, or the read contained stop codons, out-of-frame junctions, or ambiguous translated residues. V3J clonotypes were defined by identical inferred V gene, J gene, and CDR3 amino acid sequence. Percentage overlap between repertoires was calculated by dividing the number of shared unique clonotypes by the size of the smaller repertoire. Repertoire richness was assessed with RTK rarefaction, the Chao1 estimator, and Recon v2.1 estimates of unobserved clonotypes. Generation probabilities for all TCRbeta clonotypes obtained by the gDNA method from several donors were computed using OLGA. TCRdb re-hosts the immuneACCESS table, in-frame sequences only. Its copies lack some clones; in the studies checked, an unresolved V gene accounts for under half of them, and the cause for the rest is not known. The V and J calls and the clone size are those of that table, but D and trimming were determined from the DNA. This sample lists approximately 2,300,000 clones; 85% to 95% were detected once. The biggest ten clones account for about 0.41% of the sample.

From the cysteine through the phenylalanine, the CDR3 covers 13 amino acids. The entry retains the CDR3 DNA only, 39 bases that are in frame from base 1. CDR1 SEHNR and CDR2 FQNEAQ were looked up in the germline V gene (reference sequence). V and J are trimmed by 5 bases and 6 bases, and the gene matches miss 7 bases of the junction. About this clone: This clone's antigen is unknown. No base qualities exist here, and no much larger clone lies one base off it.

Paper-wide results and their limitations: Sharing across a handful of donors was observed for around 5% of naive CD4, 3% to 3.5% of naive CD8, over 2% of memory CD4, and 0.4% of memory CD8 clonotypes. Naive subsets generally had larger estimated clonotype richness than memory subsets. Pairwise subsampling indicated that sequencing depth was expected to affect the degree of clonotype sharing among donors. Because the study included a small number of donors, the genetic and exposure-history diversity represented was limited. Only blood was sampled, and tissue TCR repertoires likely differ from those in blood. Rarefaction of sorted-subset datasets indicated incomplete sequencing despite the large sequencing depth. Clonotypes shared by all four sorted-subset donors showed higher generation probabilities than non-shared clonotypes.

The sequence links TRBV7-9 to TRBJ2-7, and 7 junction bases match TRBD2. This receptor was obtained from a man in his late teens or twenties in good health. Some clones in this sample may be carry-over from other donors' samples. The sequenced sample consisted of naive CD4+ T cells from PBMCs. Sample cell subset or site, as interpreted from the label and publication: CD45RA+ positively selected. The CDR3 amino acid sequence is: CASSPRTRGEQYF. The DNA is TGTGCCAGCAGCCCCCGGACTAGAGGCGAGCAGTACTTC.